The entry below gives a single T cell receptor (delta chain) sequence along with its context. Its antigen is currently unknown. Between roughly 98% and 99.6% of sorted thymocytes were Vdelta1+. Looked up from germline, CDR1 is TSWWSYY and CDR2 is QGS. The V gene lost 4 bases and the J gene lost 0 bases, with 21 bases spanning the gap. The CDR3 is made up of 18 amino acids. The source of the sample is a study of Vδ1+ human thymocytes. The study, taken as a whole, reports: In the thymus, TRG and TRD repertoires looked highly polyclonal with Gaussian CDR3 lengths. Thymic delta-chain repertoires held approximately 19% Vdelta2 sequences and few Vdelta3, despite high sort purity. Donors shared many TRG clonotypes but few TRD clonotypes.

Extracted RNA was reverse transcribed into cDNA. Pooled V-gene forward primers with one constant-region reverse primer generated the CDR3 amplicons by multiplex PCR. TCRdb applied CATT to the multiplex PCR reads for clone calling. The sample has some 23,000 delta-chain clones; 25% to 30% are singletons. The TCR originated in a boy younger than two who had congenital heart surgery. Material for sequencing was Vdelta1+ gamma-delta thymocytes from the thymus. Subset: FACS-sorted CD3+ TCRalphabeta- TCRVdelta1+ TCRVdelta2- thymocytes. The chain recombines TRDV1 with TRDJ1; D ambiguous. CDR3 loop: CALGAPPIQGPHTDKLIF. CDR3 DNA: TGTGCTCTTGGGGCTCCGCCCATCCAAGGGCCCCACACCGATAAACTCATCTTT.